The text below deals with one TCR beta chain. What it recognizes is unknown. Coverage ceases 3 residues before the CDR3 finishes, and the germline J gene fills in the end. The sample is drawn from a study of T cells in women clearing cervical HPV infection. Regarding the study as a whole: CIN3+ cases had significantly higher TCR richness than controls; evenness did not differ.

Produced via immunoSEQ multiplex PCR; TCRdb's table is partial and in-frame only. Recorded for this sample: about 23,000 clones. The V end lost 3 bases, the J end lost 0 bases, and 5 bases lay between the germline ends. Germline V gives CDR1 MDHEN, CDR2 SYDVKM. This CDR3 has 13 amino acids. The V and J genes are TRBV28 and TRBJ1-2; D not certain. The receptor's source is a woman between 18 and 75 years old with a cervical HPV16 infection that either progressed to CIN3+ or cleared (not recorded which). The sequencing sample was made of blood buffy coat. The CDR3 sequence is CASSFVANYGYTF. The sequenced CDR3 bases are TGTGCCAGCAGTTTCGTAGCTAACTATGGC.